Many counts were recorded for the clone carrying this T cell receptor beta chain. What it binds is unknown. This record belongs to a study of T-cell memory formation after mild COVID-19. Study summary: TCR clusters mostly belonged to single donors.

TCRdb recomputed calls from the 5' RACE reads with MiXCR, one row per CDR3 protein. The sample carries 250,000 to 300,000 distinct CDR3 sequences, more than 15% recorded once. V lost 4 bases and J 8 bases, leaving 11 bases between the germline ends. The CDR3 consists of 12 residues. CDR1 MNHEY and CDR2 SVGAGI come from the germline V gene. Findings of the study overall: Shrinking CD4+ clones resided mostly in CM and EM, and CD8+ ones in EMRA.

The rearrangement uses TRBV6-5 and TRBJ1-1; perhaps TRBD1 as D (5 bases). This TCR was recovered from a young man who had mild COVID-19 (a few samples of this study predate the infection). Cell type and time point are not known. Sequencing was carried out using PBMCs or a T cell subset sorted from them (not recorded which). Written as DNA, the CDR3 is TGTGCCAGCAGTTCCTACACAGGAGAAGCTTTCTTT. Translation: CASSSYTGEAFF.